These 13 T cell receptor beta chains originate from one sample sequenced in a study of tumor-infiltrating lymphocytes in oesophageal squamous cell carcinoma. TCRdb passed the PCR reads through MiXCR, listing each CDR3 protein once. The sample yields 15,000 or so distinct CDR3 sequences, roughly 50% seen once. What was sequenced was esophageal tumor tissue. Receptors were obtained from a female donor with esophageal squamous cell carcinoma.

Here the CDR3 DNA reads TGTGCCAGCAGCCCGACTAGGGGGGTGGGGGAGCTGTTTTTT. This codes for CASSPTRGVGELFF. The chain joins TRBV7-3 to TRBJ2-2, with D perhaps matching TRBD1 or TRBD2 (6 bases each). Germline V gene sequence: CDR1 SGHTA, CDR2 FQGTGA. V lost 5 bases and J 8 bases, leaving 15 bases between the germline ends. The CDR3 sequence is 14 residues long.

This clonotype was seen a handful of times. This chain connects TRBV7-2 to TRBJ2-1; D is perhaps TRBD2 (6 bases). Germline V gene sequence: CDR1 SGHTA, CDR2 FQGNSA. The V and J ends lost 5 bases and 0 bases respectively, with 11 bases between them. The CDR3 contains 15 residues. The chain's CDR3 is CASSRDGSSYNEQFF. The CDR3 DNA follows: TGTGCCAGCAGCCGCGACGGGAGCTCCTACAATGAGCAGTTCTTC.

This clonotype has ten or more counts. The gene calls are TRBV6-4 and TRBJ2-3; D is unclear. V was pared by 4 bases and J by 6 bases, with 14 bases between. CDR1 is MRHNA and CDR2 is SNTAGT in the germline V gene. The CDR3 is 14 residues long. CDR3 sequence: CASSVESMGDTQYF. The CDR3 DNA reads as TGTGCCAGCAGTGTCGAGTCTATGGGGGATACGCAGTATTTT.

Only a few counts were recorded for this clonotype. This chain joins TRBV12-3 or TRBV12-4 and TRBJ2-5; no definite D call. V was trimmed by 2 bases and J by 5 bases, leaving 6 bases between them. The CDR3 covers 12 residues. For the CDR3, the DNA is TGTGCCAGCAGTTTATTGGACGAGACCCAGTACTTC. It is translated as CASSLLDETQYF.

The rearrangement links TRBV28 to TRBJ2-1; D is unresolved. Germline-derived CDR1 and CDR2 are MDHEN and SYDVKM. This CDR3 is built from 12 residues. V lost 5 bases, J lost 3 bases, and 5 bases lay in between. DNA of the CDR3: TGTGCCAGCAGTCCCCTCTACAATGAGCAGTTCTTC. Its protein is CASSPLYNEQFF.

This chain links TRBV7-2 with TRBJ2-3; D gene unclear. The CDR3 is made up of 13 amino acids. V lost 4 bases, J lost 2 bases, and 7 bases lay in between. From germline, CDR1 is SGHTA and CDR2 FQGNSA. The CDR3 region is CASSSYPTDTQYF. In DNA, the CDR3 is TGTGCCAGCAGCTCTTACCCCACAGATACGCAGTATTTT. Drawing the rest from reference TRBV7-2 and TRBJ2-3, the complete variable domain is GAGVSQSPSNKVTEKGKDVELRCDPISGHTALYWYRQSLGQGLEFLIYFQGNSAPDKSGLPSDRFSAERTGGSVSTLTIQRTQQEDSAVYLCASSSYPTDTQYFGPGTRLTVL.

Comment on this clonotype: The CDR3 end shows no conserved phenylalanine or tryptophan, and so a read error is likely. The DNA is left out, because the CDR3 cannot be placed on it with certainty; the CDR3 is given as TCRdb lists it. The chain combines TRBV6-1 with TRBJ2-7; the D call of TRBD1 is as the table states it, not checked on the DNA. Germline V gene sequence: CDR1 MNHNS, CDR2 SASEGT. The CDR3 adds up to 15 amino acids, both ends counted. The CDR3 region is CASRREANYGYTFGS.

The chain is built from TRBV7-2 and TRBJ2-1; D not resolved. Germline assignment: CDR1 SGHTA and CDR2 FQGNSA. The CDR3 extends over 14 amino acids. Deletions cut 0 bases from V and 6 bases from J, with 9 bases between. CDR3 in DNA: TGTGCCAGCAGCTTAGCGGGAAAGGTCAATGAGCAGTTCTTC. Protein: CASSLAGKVNEQFF.

The chain is built from TRBV7-2 and TRBJ1-5, with a tentative D call TRBD1 (5 bases). Germline loops: CDR1 SGHTA, CDR2 FQGNSA. CDR3 length equals 15 residues. Trimming left V 2 bases short and J 0 bases short, with 8 bases between. The CDR3 DNA is TGTGCCAGCAGCTTACAGGGCACTAGCAATCAGCCCCAGCATTTT. Translated, it gives CASSLQGTSNQPQHF.

This chain connects TRBV7-8 to TRBJ2-3, with a weak D call TRBD1 (6 bases). Germline values: CDR1 SGHVS, CDR2 FQNEAQ. Trimming stripped 3 bases from V and 2 bases from J, with 9 bases between. The CDR3 runs 14 residues. CDR3 in DNA: TGTGCCAGCAGCTTCGGGGACACCACAGATACGCAGTATTTT. Translating it yields CASSFGDTTDTQYF.

This chain connects TRBV7-8 to TRBJ1-2, with D perhaps TRBD1 (5 bases). The germline CDR1 and CDR2 sequences are SGHVS and FQNEAQ. Trimming cost V 4 bases and J 3 bases, with 12 bases left between them. The CDR3 has 14 amino acids. CDR3 in DNA: TGTGCCAGCAGCTCGGGACGGGCGGACTATGGCTACACCTTC. The encoded protein is CASSSGRADYGYTF.

The chain links TRBV11-1 to TRBJ2-3; D unclear. The J call may not be correct, given that the DNA end is closer to TRBJ2-1. Germline lookup yields CDR1 SGHAT and CDR2 FQDESV (reference sequence). This CDR3 contains 15 residues. DNA of the CDR3: TGTGCCAGCAGCCCCGGAGACGACCTTAAAGATACGCAGTTCTTC. Its protein is CASSPGDDLKDTQFF.

This clonotype was seen many times. A much larger clone differs from this one at a single base, so this may be a read error. CDR3 bases: TGTGCCAGCAGTCTAAGGCTACGGACACCTAGGAATGAGCAGTACTTC. Translating it yields CASSLRLRTPRNEQYF. V is TRBV12-3 or TRBV12-4 and J is TRBJ2-5; possible D gene TRBD1, 5 bases. The length of the CDR3 is 16 residues. The V and J ends lost 5 bases and 11 bases respectively, with 27 bases between them.